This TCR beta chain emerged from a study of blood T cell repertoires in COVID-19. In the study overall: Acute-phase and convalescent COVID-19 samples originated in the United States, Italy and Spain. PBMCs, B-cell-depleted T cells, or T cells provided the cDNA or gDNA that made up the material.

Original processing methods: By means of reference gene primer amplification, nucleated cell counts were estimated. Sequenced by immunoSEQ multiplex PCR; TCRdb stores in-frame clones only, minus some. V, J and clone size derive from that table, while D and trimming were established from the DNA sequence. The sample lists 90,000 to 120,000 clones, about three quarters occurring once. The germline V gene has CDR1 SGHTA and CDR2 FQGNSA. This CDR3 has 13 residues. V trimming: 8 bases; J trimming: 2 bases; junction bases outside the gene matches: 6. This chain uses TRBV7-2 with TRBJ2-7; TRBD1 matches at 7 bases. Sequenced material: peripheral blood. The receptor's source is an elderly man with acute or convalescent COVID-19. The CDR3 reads CASVRDRAYEQYF. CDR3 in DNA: TGTGCCAGCGTCCGGGACAGAGCCTACGAGCAGTACTTC.